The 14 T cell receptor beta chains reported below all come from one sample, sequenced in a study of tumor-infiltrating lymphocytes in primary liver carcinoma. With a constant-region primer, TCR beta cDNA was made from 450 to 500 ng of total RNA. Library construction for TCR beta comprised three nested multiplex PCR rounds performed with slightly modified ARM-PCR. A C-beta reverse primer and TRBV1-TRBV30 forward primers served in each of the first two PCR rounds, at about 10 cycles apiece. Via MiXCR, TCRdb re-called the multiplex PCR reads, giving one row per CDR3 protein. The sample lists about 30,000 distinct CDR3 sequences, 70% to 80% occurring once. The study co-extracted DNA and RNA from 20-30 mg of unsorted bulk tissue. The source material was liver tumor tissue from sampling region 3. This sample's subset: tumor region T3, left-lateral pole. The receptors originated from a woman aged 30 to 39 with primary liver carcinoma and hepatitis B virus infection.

CDR3 sequence reads: CASSLRRNTDMQYF. The CDR3, as DNA: TGTGCCAGCAGCTTACGGAGAAACACAGATATGCAATATTTT. The J gene is TRBJ2-3, the V gene TRBV11-3; D is undetermined. The V end lost 2 bases, the J end lost 15 bases, and 21 bases lay between the germline ends. There are 14 residues in the CDR3. Germline values: CDR1 SGHNT, CDR2 YENEEA.

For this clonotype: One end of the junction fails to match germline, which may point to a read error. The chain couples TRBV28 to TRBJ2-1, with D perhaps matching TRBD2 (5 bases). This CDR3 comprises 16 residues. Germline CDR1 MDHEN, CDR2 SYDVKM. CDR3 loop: CASNLNSGIDLTEQFF. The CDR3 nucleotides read TGTGCCAGCAATTTAAATTCGGGAATTGACCTCACGGAGCAGTTCTTC.

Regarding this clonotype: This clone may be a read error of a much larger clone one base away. The DNA of the CDR3 is TGTGACAGCAGCGTAGGACAGCAAGAGACCCAGTACTTC. Translation: CDSSVGQQETQYF. This chain links TRBV9 with TRBJ2-5, with D possibly TRBD1 on 6 matching bases. Looked up from germline, CDR1 is SGDLS and CDR2 is YYNGEE. The CDR3 is made up of 13 amino acids.

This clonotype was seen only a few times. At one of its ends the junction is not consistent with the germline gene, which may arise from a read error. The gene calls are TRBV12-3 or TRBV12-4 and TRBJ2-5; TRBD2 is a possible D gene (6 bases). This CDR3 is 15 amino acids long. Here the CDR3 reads CASNTNPGSEETQYF. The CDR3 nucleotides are TGTGCCAGCAACACCAACCCCGGGAGCGAAGAGACCCAGTATTTC.

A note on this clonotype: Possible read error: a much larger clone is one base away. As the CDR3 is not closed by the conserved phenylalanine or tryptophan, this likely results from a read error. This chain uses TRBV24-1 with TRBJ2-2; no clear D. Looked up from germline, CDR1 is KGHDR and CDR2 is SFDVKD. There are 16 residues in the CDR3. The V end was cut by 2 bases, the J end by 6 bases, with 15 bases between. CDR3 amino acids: CATSDSRRVESGELFL. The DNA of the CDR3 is TGTGCCACCAGTGATTCGCGACGCGTGGAGTCCGGGGAGCTGTTTCTT.

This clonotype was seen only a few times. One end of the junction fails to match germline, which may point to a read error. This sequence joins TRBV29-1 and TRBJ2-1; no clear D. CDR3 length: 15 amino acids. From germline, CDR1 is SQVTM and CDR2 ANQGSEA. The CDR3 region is CSVPGLGTSYNEQSF. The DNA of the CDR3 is TGCAGCGTTCCGGGTTTGGGAACCTCCTACAATGAGCAGTCATTC.

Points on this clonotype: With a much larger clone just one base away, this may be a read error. The CDR3 here is CASSPLGPRNTEAFF. The CDR3 bases are TGTGCCAGCAGCCCCCTCGGGCCGAGGAACACTGAAGCTTTCTTT. The chain recombines TRBV11-1 with TRBJ1-1; D unresolved. Germline values: CDR1 SGHAT, CDR2 FQDESV (reference sequence). V lost 5 bases and J 1 base, leaving 14 bases between the germline ends. This CDR3 spans 15 amino acids.

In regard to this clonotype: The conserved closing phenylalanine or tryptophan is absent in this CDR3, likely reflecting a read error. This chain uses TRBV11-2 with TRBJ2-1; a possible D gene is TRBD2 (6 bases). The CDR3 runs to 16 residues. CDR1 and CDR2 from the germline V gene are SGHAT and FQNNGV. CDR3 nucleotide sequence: TGTGCCAGCAGGGTTACTAGCAGGAGGGCCGGCAATAAGCAGTTCATC. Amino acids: CASRVTSRRAGNKQFI.

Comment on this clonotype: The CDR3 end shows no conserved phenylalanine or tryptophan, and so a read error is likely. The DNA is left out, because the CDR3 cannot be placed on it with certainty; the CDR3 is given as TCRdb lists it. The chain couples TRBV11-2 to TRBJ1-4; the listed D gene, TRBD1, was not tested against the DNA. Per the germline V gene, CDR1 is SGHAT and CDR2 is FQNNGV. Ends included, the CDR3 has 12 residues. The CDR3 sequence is CASSPWGENRFL.

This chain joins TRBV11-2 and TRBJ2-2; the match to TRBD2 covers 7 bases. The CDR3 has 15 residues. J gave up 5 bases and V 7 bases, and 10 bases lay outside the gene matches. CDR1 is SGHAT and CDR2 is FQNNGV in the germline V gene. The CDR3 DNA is TGTGCCAGCACGCACAGGTCTAGCGGAACCGGGGAGCTGTTTTTT. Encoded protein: CASTHRSSGTGELFF. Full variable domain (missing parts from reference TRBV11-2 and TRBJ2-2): EAGVAQSPRYKIIEKRQSVAFWCNPISGHATLYWYQQILGQGPKLLIQFQNNGVVDDSQLPKDRFSAERLKGVDSTLKIQPAKLEDSAVYLCASTHRSSGTGELFFGEGSRLTVL.

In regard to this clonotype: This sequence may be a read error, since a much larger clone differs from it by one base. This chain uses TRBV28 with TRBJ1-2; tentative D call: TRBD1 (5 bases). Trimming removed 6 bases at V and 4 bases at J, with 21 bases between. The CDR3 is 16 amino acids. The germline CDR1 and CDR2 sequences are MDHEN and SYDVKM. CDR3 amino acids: CASRFGERGSFYGYTF. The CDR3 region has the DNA TGTGCCAGCAGGTTCGGGGAAAGGGGCTCCTTCTATGGCTACACCTTC.

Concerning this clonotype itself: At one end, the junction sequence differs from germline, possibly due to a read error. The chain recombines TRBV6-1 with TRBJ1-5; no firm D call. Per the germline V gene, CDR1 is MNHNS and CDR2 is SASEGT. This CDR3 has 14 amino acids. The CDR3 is CASRRASRGQPRHF. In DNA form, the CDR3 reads TGTGCCAGCAGACGGGCCTCCCGAGGTCAGCCCCGGCATTTT.

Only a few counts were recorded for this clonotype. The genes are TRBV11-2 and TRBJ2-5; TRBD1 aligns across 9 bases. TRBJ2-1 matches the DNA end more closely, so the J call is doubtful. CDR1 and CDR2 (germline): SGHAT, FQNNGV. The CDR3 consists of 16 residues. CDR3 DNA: TGTGCCAGCAGCACAATAACAGGGGGCGCGAAAGAGGCCCAGTTCTTC. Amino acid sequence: CASSTITGGAKEAQFF.

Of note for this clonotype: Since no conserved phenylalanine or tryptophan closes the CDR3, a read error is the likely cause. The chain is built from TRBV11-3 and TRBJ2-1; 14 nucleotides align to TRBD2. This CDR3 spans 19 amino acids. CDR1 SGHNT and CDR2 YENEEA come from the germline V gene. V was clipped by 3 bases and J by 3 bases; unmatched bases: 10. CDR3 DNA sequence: TGTGCCAGCAGCTTGGAGGGGACTAGCGGGAGTCCAATCTACAATGAGCAGTTCTAC. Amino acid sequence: CASSLEGTSGSPIYNEQFY.